The clone carrying this TCR beta chain was counted once. Its antigen is not identified. The V segment lost 1 base and the J segment 2 bases; nucleotides outside the gene matches: 3. Germline lookup yields CDR1 SGHTA and CDR2 FQGNSA. The CDR3 is made up of 16 amino acids. These data come from a study of shared clonotypes between healthy human individuals. General study findings and limits: A handful of donors showed sharing of about 4.8% of naive CD4 clonotypes.

Over several immunoSEQ plates, each subset's genomic DNA was distributed in even portions. Profiling relied on immunoSEQ multiplex PCR, and the TCRdb table lists in-frame clones only, not all of them. Among some 1,600,000 clones listed, 95% to 99% were seen once. The source is a man aged 25-45 years in good health. The chain is built from TRBV7-2 and TRBJ2-5; 11 bases are a match to TRBD2. Sequenced sample: naive CD4+ T cells sorted from blood. The subset was: CD45RA+ positively selected. The DNA of the CDR3 is TGTGCCAGCAGCTTAGGACGGACTAGCGGGCAAGAGACCCAGTACTTC. Protein: CASSLGRTSGQETQYF.